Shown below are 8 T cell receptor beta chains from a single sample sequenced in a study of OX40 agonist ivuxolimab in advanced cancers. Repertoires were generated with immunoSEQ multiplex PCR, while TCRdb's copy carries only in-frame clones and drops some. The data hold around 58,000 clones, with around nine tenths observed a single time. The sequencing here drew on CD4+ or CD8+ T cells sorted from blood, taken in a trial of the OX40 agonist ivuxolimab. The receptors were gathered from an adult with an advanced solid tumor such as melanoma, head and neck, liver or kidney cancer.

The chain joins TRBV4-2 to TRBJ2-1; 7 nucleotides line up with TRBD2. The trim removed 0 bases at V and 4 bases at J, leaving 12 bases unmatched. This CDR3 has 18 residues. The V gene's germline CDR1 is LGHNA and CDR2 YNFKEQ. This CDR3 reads CASSQEPVRGRAYNEQFF. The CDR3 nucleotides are TGTGCCAGCAGCCAAGAACCGGTCCGGGGGAGGGCTTACAATGAGCAGTTCTTC.

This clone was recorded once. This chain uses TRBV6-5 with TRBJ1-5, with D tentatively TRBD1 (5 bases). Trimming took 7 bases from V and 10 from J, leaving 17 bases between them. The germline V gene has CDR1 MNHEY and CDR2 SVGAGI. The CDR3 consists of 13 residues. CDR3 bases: TGTGCCAGCAACCCAGTCTCAGGGTCCCCCCAGCATTTT. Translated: CASNPVSGSPQHF.

The CDR3 loop is CASSLGGANEAFF. CDR3 DNA: TGTGCCAGCAGCTTGGGAGGGGCTAATGAAGCTTTCTTT. The gene calls are TRBV5-8 and TRBJ1-1, with TRBD1 as a possible D gene (5 bases). Germline assignment: CDR1 SGHTS and CDR2 YDEGEE. The V end lost 0 bases, the J end lost 7 bases, and 10 bases lay between the germline ends. This CDR3 spans 13 amino acids. Complete variable domain (other parts from reference TRBV5-8 and TRBJ1-1): EAGVTQSPTHLIKTRGQQATLRCSPISGHTSVYWYQQALGLGLQFLLWYDEGEERNRGNFPPRFSGRQFPNYSSELNVNALELEDSALYLCASSLGGANEAFFGQGTRLTVV.

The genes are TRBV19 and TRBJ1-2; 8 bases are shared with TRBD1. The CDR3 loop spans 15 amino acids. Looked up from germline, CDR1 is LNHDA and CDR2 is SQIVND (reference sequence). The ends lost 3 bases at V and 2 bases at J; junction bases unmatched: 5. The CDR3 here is CASSILYRGNYGYTF. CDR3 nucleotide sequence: TGTGCCAGTAGTATTTTGTACAGGGGGAACTATGGCTACACCTTC.

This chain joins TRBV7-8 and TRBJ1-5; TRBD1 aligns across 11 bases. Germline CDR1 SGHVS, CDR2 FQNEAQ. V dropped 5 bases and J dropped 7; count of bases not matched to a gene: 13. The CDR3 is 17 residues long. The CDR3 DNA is TGTGCCAGCAGCCCTTACGGGACAGGGGGGGTAAGCCAGCCCCAGCATTTT. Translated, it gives CASSPYGTGGVSQPQHF.

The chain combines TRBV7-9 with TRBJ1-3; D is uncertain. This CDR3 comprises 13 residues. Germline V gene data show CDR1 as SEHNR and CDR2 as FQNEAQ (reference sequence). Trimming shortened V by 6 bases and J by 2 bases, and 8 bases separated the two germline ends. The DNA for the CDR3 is TGTGCCAGCAGGGGAGGTGCTGGAAACACCATATATTTT. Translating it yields CASRGGAGNTIYF.

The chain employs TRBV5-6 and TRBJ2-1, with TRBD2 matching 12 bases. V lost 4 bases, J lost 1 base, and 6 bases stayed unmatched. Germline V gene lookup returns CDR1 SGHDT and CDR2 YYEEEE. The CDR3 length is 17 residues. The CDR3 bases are TGTGCCAGCAGCCTAGGACTAGCGGGGACTTCCTACAATGAGCAGTTCTTC. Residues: CASSLGLAGTSYNEQFF.

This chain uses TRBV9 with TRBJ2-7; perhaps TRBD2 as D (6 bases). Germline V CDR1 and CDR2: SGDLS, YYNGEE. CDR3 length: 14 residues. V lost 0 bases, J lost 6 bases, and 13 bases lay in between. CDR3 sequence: CASSVDLARGEQYF. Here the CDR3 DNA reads TGTGCCAGCAGCGTAGACCTAGCGCGGGGCGAGCAGTACTTC.